The text below deals with one TCR beta chain. Profiled with immunoSEQ multiplex PCR; TCRdb holds only in-frame clones, not every one. The data show about 75,000 clones, 90% to 95% seen once. The data stem from a study of technical replicates of blood from a handful of donors. Germline CDR1 is MNHNY and CDR2 is SVGAGI (reference sequence). The CDR3 has 14 residues. The V end was cut by 0 bases, the J end by 4 bases, with 9 bases between. The sequenced sample was T cells isolated from PBMCs. The chain uses TRBV6-6 and TRBJ1-1; D may be TRBD1 (6 bases). The receptor comes from a human donor in good health. Some clones in this sample may be carry-over from other donors' samples. CDR3 loop: CASSYSGHFTEAFF. CDR3 DNA: TGTGCCAGCAGTTACTCGGGACACTTCACTGAAGCTTTCTTT.